The present TCR beta chain was sequenced within a study of CD8+CD57+ T cells in acquired aplastic anemia. As for the study in general: Sorted cells (CD4+ and CD8+) yielded DNA amounts that averaged roughly 3.2 ug. The study, taken as a whole, reports: A set of approximately 30 CD8+ CDR3 sequences was shared between patients and controls, and these sequences appeared highly expressed in patients.

The CDR3 is 15 amino acids. Looked up from germline, CDR1 is SGHVS and CDR2 is FQNEAQ. V trimming: 4 bases; J trimming: 0 bases; junction bases outside the gene matches: 2. Many counts were recorded for this clonotype. The antigen is not known. The patients chosen for sequencing had shown expansion of CD8+CD57+ cells (detected by flow cytometry). With no exception, the patients had severe acquired aplastic anemia. Profiling of TCR beta VDJ combinations and CDR3 sequences used genomic DNA as template. A single record per CDR3 protein comes from TCRdb applying MiXCR to the reads. The sample lists 150,000 to 200,000 distinct CDR3 sequences, roughly 48% occurring once.

This TCR came from a human donor with aplastic anemia. The sample taken for sequencing was sorted CD4+, CD8+, or CD8+CD57+ T cells (not recorded which) from PBMCs. The chain employs TRBV7-8 and TRBJ2-2, with TRBD1 matching over 7 bases. CDR3 in DNA: TGTGCCAGCAGCTCCGGGACAGCGAACACCGGGGAGCTGTTTTTT. Residues: CASSSGTANTGELFF.